One sample yielded the 25 T cell receptor beta chains listed below, sequenced in a study of tumor-infiltrating lymphocytes in localized non-small cell lung cancer. Profiled with immunoSEQ multiplex PCR; TCRdb holds only in-frame clones, not every one. The sample has about 13,000 clones, around 68% seen once. The source material was uninvolved lung tissue not adjacent to the tumor. These receptors came from a human donor with non-small cell lung cancer.

This sequence joins TRBV10-3 and TRBJ1-6; TRBD1 matches 7 bases. CDR1 and CDR2 from the germline V gene are ENHRY and SYGVKD. CDR3 length: 18 amino acids. The trim removed 3 bases at V and 4 bases at J, leaving 12 bases unmatched. DNA of the CDR3: TGTGCCATCAGTGACTTTGGGGGAGGGACAGTTTATAATTCACCCCTCCACTTT. Translation gives CAISDFGGGTVYNSPLHF.

J is TRBJ2-2 and V is TRBV10-3, with 7 positions matching TRBD2. V dropped 3 bases and J dropped 7; count of bases not matched to a gene: 8. The CDR3 totals 15 residues. Per the germline V gene, CDR1 is ENHRY and CDR2 is SYGVKD. The DNA of the CDR3 is TGTGCCATCAGTGACTCTAGCGGTTTGGACGGGGAGCTGTTTTTT. Translation: CAISDSSGLDGELFF.

This rearrangement joins TRBV6-1 to TRBJ1-5; possibly TRBD1 for D (6 bases). There are 13 residues in the CDR3. V shed 11 bases and J shed 3 bases, with 14 bases lying between them. Germline values: CDR1 MNHNS, CDR2 SASEGT. The chain's CDR3 is CAGATGINQPQHF. In nucleotides, the CDR3 is TGTGCCGGAGCTACAGGGATCAATCAGCCCCAGCATTTT.

This clone appeared once. The V and J genes are TRBV19 and TRBJ1-2, with D unclear. Germline V CDR1 and CDR2: LNHDA, SQIVND (reference sequence). This CDR3 has 12 amino acids. V was trimmed by 6 bases and J by 8 bases, leaving 13 bases between them. The CDR3 is CASRGSLFGYTF. The CDR3 bases are TGTGCCAGTAGAGGCAGCCTTTTCGGCTACACCTTC.

This clone has a handful of counts. This chain uses TRBV5-4 with TRBJ1-1; TRBD1 is a possible D gene (5 bases). Deletions cut 0 bases from V and 3 bases from J, with 12 bases between. Germline-derived CDR1 and CDR2 are SGHNT and YYREEE (reference sequence). The CDR3 loop spans 15 amino acids. The CDR3 nucleotides are TGTGCCAGCAGCTTGGGAAGGGGAGGGTACACTGAAGCTTTCTTT. Protein product: CASSLGRGGYTEAFF.

V is TRBV28 and J is TRBJ2-3; 11 bases match TRBD2. This CDR3 is 16 amino acids long. V lost 5 bases to trimming and J lost 6 bases; unmatched junction nucleotides: 10. Germline CDR1 is MDHEN and CDR2 is SYDVKM. The CDR3 DNA sequence: TGTGCCAGCAGTCGATCGACTAGCGGGATGTGGGATACGCAGTATTTT. Translation gives CASSRSTSGMWDTQYF.

The CDR3 loop reads CSAVDVASQHF. DNA for the CDR3: TGCAGTGCTGTTGACGTGGCGTCCCAGCATTTT. The chain carries TRBV20-1 and TRBJ1-5; D ambiguous. CDR3 length equals 11 residues. The germline gives CDR1 DFQATT, CDR2 SNEGSKA (reference sequence). Trimming removed 5 bases from V and 11 bases from J, with 13 bases in between.

By sample fraction, this clone is medium-sized. The chain couples TRBV4-1 to TRBJ2-1, with D perhaps TRBD2 (6 bases). The CDR3 covers 17 residues. V was shortened by 4 bases and J by 0 bases, with 16 bases between the two germline ends. Germline V gives CDR1 MGHRA, CDR2 YSYEKL. The CDR3 DNA reads as TGCGCCAGCAGCCCCCGTGAAGCGGACTACTCCTACAATGAGCAGTTCTTC. Translating it yields CASSPREADYSYNEQFF.

The chain carries TRBV21-1 and TRBJ1-1; TRBD1 is the table's D call, not checked against the DNA. TRBV21-1 has pseudogene status. The length of the CDR3 is 19 residues. The CDR3 loop reads CASSNSVSGQGASGTEAFF. DNA for the CDR3: TGTGCCAGCAGCAATTCGGTCTCGGGACAGGGGGCCAGTGGCACTGAAGCTTTCTTT.

This clone was counted between two and nine times. This chain joins TRBV7-9 and TRBJ2-1; TRBD1 agrees at 7 bases. After removal of 5 bases from V and 5 bases from J, the junction contained 6 bases not matched to a gene. Germline V CDR1 and CDR2: SEHNR, FQNEAQ (reference sequence). This CDR3 region has 14 residues. The CDR3 bases are TGTGCCAGCAGCCCAAGGGGGCGCCACAATGAGCAGTTCTTC. This translates into CASSPRGRHNEQFF.

This chain joins TRBV7-3 and TRBJ2-4; TRBD1 aligns across 9 bases. The CDR3 loop spans 19 amino acids. Germline-derived CDR1 and CDR2 are SGHTA and FQGTGA. V lost 2 bases and J lost 1; bases outside the gene matches: 12. CDR3 sequence reads: CASSLRPGTGFSAKNIQYF. DNA of the CDR3: TGTGCCAGCAGCTTACGTCCCGGGACAGGGTTTTCGGCCAAAAACATTCAGTACTTC.

The sample holds a few counts of this clone. This chain joins TRBV4-1 and TRBJ1-6; 8 bases fit TRBD1. The CDR3 contains 16 residues. From germline, CDR1 is MGHRA and CDR2 YSYEKL. After removal of 0 bases from V and 10 bases from J, the junction contained 8 bases not matched to a gene. CDR3 protein: CASSQERTGLASPLHF. The CDR3 region has the DNA TGCGCCAGCAGCCAAGAGAGGACAGGGCTTGCCTCACCCCTCCACTTT.

The chain carries TRBV29-1 and TRBJ1-1; D is unresolved. CDR1 and CDR2 (germline): SQVTM, ANQGSEA. V shed 6 bases and J shed 7 bases, with 9 bases lying between them. CDR3 size: 10 residues. CDR3 bases: TGCAGCGTGGATACAGATGAAGCTTTCTTT. Amino acids: CSVDTDEAFF.

V usage is TRBV28 and J usage is TRBJ1-5, with 9 bases matching TRBD1. The CDR3 covers 14 residues. The V segment lost 7 bases and the J segment 1 base; nucleotides outside the gene matches: 2. Germline V CDR1 and CDR2: MDHEN, SYDVKM. Written as DNA, the CDR3 is TGTGCCAGCATAACAGGGGGCAGCAATCAGCCCCAGCATTTT. Translation: CASITGGSNQPQHF.

This clone is termed medium-sized (0.01 to 0.1%). The V call is TRBV11-2, the J call TRBJ2-2, with TRBD2 as a possible D gene (5 bases). With 0 bases removed from V and 0 bases from J, the gap between germline ends came to 11 bases. CDR3 length: 17 residues. Per germline, CDR1 SGHAT and CDR2 FQNNGV. As DNA, the CDR3 is TGTGCCAGCAGCTTAGATGGAGAGACTACGAACACCGGGGAGCTGTTTTTT. Amino acids: CASSLDGETTNTGELFF.

The rearrangement uses TRBV20-1 and TRBJ1-3; D unresolved. The CDR3 extends over 11 amino acids. V was cut by 5 bases and J by 3 bases, with 5 bases left in between. Germline CDR1 is DFQATT and CDR2 is SNEGSKA (reference sequence). CDR3 DNA: TGCAGTGCTGAGAATGGAAACACCATATATTTT. It translates to CSAENGNTIYF.

This chain links TRBV19 with TRBJ1-4, with 7 bases lining up with TRBD1. This CDR3 has 14 residues. The J segment lost 0 bases and the V segment lost 8 bases, leaving 3 bases of the junction unmatched. From germline, CDR1 is LNHDA and CDR2 SQIVND (reference sequence). This CDR3 reads CASSGGATNEKLFF. In DNA form, the CDR3 reads TGTGCCAGTTCAGGGGGTGCAACTAATGAAAAACTGTTTTTT.

V usage is TRBV7-3 and J usage is TRBJ2-1, with 7 positions matching TRBD2. CDR3 length: 12 residues. CDR1 is SGHTA, CDR2 FQGTGA, per germline. Trimming removed 3 bases from V and 12 bases from J; junction bases left unmatched: 5. CDR3 region: CASSFESGVQFF. As DNA, the CDR3 is TGTGCCAGCAGCTTTGAAAGCGGGGTGCAGTTCTTC.

The rearrangement uses TRBV7-9 and TRBJ2-7, with D uncertain. There are 11 residues in the CDR3. Per the germline V gene, CDR1 is SEHNR and CDR2 is FQNEAQ (reference sequence). The germline V and J ends were trimmed by 0 bases and 6 bases, with 3 bases remaining between them. The CDR3 DNA is TGTGCCAGCAGCTTAGCGCTCGAGCAGTACTTC. Translation: CASSLALEQYF.

This CDR3 reads CASRPTGAGNYGYTF. The DNA for the CDR3 is TGTGCCAGCAGACCCACGGGGGCGGGGAACTATGGCTACACCTTC. The chain recombines TRBV28 with TRBJ1-2, with D tentatively TRBD1 (6 bases). Germline loops: CDR1 MDHEN, CDR2 SYDVKM. The CDR3 contains 15 residues. Trimming removed 6 bases at V and 2 bases at J, with 16 bases between.

This clone is medium-sized within its sample. The chain recombines TRBV7-2 with TRBJ1-2; maybe TRBD1 (6 bases). Germline V CDR1 and CDR2: SGHTA, FQGNSA. This CDR3 region has 14 residues. Deletions cut 2 bases from V and 4 bases from J, with 11 bases between. CDR3 sequence: CASSLNRAGYGYTF. The CDR3 coding sequence is TGTGCCAGCAGCTTAAACAGGGCTGGCTATGGCTACACCTTC.

CDR3 sequence reads: CARSLCGGLVVVETQYF. The CDR3 nucleotides are TGTGCCAGAAGCTTGTGTGGGGGTTTGGTGGTGGTGGAGACCCAGTACTTC. The chain is built from TRBV5-3 and TRBJ2-5; D is tentatively TRBD1 or TRBD2 (5 bases each). TRBV5-3 carries the ORF label, with uncertain function. Between the trimmed V and J ends, which lost 1 base and 5 bases, there was a span of 21 bases. The CDR3 contains 17 residues.

The V call is TRBV10-3, the J call TRBJ1-1; 12 bases map to TRBD1. The CDR3 extends over 15 amino acids. The junction had 4 bases not matched to a gene; V was cut back by 8 bases and J by 0 bases. Germline V gives CDR1 ENHRY, CDR2 SYGVKD. The CDR3 sequence: CAIRGTGGLNTEAFF. CDR3 DNA: TGTGCCATCCGAGGGACAGGGGGCCTGAACACTGAAGCTTTCTTT.

The chain carries TRBV29-1 and TRBJ2-3; TRBD1 is a possible D gene (6 bases). CDR3 length: 15 amino acids. Germline V CDR1 and CDR2: SQVTM, ANQGSEA. The germline V and J ends were trimmed by 7 bases and 5 bases, with 22 bases remaining between them. CDR3 region: CSGRETGSWGDTQYF. As DNA, the CDR3 is TGCAGCGGCCGTGAGACAGGCTCGTGGGGAGATACGCAGTATTTT.

This clone has a single count. The DNA of the CDR3 is TGCAGCGTTGGAATAGTTCGCGATACGCAGTATTTT. Translated, it gives CSVGIVRDTQYF. This rearrangement joins TRBV29-1 to TRBJ2-3, with D unclear. CDR1 is SQVTM and CDR2 is ANQGSEA in the germline V gene. The CDR3 is 12 residues long. Trimming shortened V by 4 bases and J by 6 bases, and 11 bases separated the two germline ends.